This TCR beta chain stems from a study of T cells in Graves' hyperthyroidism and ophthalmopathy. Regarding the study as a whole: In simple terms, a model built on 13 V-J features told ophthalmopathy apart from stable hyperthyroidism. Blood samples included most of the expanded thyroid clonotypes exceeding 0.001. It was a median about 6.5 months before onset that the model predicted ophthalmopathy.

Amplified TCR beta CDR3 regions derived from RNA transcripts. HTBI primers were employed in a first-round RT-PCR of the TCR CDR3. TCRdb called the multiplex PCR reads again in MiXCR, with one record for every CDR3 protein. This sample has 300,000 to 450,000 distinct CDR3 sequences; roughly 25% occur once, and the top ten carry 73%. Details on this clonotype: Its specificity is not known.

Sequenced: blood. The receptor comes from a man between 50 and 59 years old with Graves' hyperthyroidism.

The CDR3 reads CASSLDRAGVTQYF. Here the CDR3 DNA reads TGTGCCAGCAGCTTGGACAGGGCCGGAGTGACCCAGTACTTC. This rearrangement joins TRBV7-6 to TRBJ2-5, with TRBD1 matching over 8 bases. The junction had 7 bases not matched to a gene; V was cut back by 3 bases and J by 7 bases. Germline values: CDR1 SGHVS, CDR2 FNYEAQ. The CDR3 length is 14 residues. The complete variable domain, with remaining parts taken from reference TRBV7-6 and TRBJ2-5, reads GAGVSQSPRYKVTKRGQDVALRCDPISGHVSLYWYRQALGQGPEFLTYFNYEAQQDKSGLPNDRFSAERPEGSISTLTIQRTEQRDSAMYRCASSLDRAGVTQYFGPGTRLLVL.